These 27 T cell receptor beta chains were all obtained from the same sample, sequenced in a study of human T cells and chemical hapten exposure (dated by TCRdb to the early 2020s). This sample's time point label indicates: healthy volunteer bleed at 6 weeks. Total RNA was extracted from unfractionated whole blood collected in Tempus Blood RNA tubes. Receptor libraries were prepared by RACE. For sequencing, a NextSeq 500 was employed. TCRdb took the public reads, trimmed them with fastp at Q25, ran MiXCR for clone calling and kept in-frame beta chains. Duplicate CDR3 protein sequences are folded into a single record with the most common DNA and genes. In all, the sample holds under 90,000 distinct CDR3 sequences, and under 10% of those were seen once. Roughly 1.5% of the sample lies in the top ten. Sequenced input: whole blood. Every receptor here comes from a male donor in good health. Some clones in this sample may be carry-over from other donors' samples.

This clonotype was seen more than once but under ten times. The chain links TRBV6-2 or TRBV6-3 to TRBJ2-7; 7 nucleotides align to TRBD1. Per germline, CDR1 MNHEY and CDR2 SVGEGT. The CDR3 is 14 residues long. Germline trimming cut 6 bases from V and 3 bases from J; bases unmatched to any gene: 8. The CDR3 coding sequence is TGTGCCAGCAGCCCCGGGGACAGAGTCTACGAGCAGTACTTC. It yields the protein CASSPGDRVYEQYF.

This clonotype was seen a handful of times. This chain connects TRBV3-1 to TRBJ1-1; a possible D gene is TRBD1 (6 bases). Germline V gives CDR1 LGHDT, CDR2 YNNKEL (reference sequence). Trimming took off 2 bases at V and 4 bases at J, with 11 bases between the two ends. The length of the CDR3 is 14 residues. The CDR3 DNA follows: TGTGCCAGCAGCCAAAGGGGGGTAGGCACTGAAGCTTTCTTT. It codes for CASSQRGVGTEAFF.

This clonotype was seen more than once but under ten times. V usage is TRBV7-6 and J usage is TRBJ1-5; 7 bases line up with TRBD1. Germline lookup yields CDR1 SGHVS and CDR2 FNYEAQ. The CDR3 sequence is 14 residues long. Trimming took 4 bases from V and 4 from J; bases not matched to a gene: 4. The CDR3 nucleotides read TGTGCCAGCAGCTCCCGGACAGGTAATCAGCCCCAGCATTTT. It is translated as CASSSRTGNQPQHF.

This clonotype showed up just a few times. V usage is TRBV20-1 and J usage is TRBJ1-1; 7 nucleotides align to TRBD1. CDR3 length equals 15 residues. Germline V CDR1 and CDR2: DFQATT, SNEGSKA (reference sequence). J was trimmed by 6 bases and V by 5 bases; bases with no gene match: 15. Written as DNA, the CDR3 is TGCAGTGCTCGGGACGACAGGGTTCCCTATGCTGAAGCTTTCTTT. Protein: CSARDDRVPYAEAFF.

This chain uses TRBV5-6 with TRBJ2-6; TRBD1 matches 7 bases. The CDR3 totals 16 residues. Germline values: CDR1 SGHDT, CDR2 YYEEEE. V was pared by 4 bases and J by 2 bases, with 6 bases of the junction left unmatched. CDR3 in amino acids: CASSTATGAGANVLTF. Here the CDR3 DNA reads TGTGCCAGCAGCACGGCAACAGGGGCTGGGGCCAACGTCCTGACTTTC.

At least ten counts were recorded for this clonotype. CDR3 residues: CASSLGGSGNTIYF. DNA of the CDR3: TGTGCCAGCAGCCTAGGAGGTTCTGGAAACACCATATATTTT. V and J are TRBV12-3 or TRBV12-4 and TRBJ1-3; the D is unclear. Trimming took off 6 bases at V and 1 base at J, with 10 bases between the two ends. This CDR3 contains 14 residues.

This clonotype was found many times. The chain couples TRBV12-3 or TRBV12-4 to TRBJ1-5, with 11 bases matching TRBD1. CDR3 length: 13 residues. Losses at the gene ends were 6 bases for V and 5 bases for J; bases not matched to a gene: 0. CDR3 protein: CASRGQGDQPQHF. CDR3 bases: TGTGCCAGCAGGGGACAGGGGGATCAGCCCCAGCATTTT.

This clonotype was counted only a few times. CDR3 sequence reads: CASSVRGRFNYGYTF. The CDR3 DNA reads as TGTGCCAGCAGTGTCAGGGGAAGGTTTAACTATGGCTACACCTTC. The chain has TRBV12-3 or TRBV12-4 and TRBJ1-2; perhaps TRBD1 as D (6 bases). This CDR3 is 15 amino acids long. The V gene lost 5 bases and the J gene lost 1 base, with 14 bases spanning the gap.

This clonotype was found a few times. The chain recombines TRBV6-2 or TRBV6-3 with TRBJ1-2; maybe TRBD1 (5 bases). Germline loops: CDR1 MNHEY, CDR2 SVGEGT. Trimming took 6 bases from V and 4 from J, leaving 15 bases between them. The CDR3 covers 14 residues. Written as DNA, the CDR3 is TGTGCCAGCAGCCTCCCCCAGGGCTTCTATGGCTACACCTTC. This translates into CASSLPQGFYGYTF.

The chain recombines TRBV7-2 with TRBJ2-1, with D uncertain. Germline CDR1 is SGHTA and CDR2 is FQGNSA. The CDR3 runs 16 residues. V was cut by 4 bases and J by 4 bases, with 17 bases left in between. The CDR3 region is CASSSQTLQRYNEQFF. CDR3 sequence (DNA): TGTGCCAGCAGCTCGCAGACTCTTCAAAGATACAATGAGCAGTTCTTC.

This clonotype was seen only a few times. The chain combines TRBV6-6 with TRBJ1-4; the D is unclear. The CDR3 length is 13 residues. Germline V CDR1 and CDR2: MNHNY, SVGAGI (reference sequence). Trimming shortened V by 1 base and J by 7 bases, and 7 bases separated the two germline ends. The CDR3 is CASSYWAGEKLFF. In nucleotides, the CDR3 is TGTGCCAGCAGTTACTGGGCAGGTGAAAAACTGTTTTTT.

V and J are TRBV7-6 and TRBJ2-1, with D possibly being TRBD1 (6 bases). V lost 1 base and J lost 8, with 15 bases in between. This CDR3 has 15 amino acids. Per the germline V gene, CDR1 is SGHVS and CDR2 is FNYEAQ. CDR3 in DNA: TGTGCCAGCAGCTTAGTCCCCCTTGGGGGCGATGAGCAGTTCTTC. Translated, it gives CASSLVPLGGDEQFF. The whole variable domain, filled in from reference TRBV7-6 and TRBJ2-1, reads GAGVSQSPRYKVTKRGQDVALRCDPISGHVSLYWYRQALGQGPEFLTYFNYEAQQDKSGLPNDRFSAERPEGSISTLTIQRTEQRDSAMYRCASSLVPLGGDEQFFGPGTRLTVL.

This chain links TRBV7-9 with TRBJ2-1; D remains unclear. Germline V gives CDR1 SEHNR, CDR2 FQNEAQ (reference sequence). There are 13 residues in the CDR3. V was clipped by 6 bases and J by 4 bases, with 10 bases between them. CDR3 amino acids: CASSPDSYNEQFF. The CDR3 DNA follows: TGTGCCAGCAGTCCAGACTCATACAATGAGCAGTTCTTC.

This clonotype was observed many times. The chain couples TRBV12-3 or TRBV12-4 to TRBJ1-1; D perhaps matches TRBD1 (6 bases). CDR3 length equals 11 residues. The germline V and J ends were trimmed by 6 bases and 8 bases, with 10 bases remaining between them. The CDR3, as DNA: TGTGCCAGCAGGGACAGTGGGGAAGCTTTCTTT. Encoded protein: CASRDSGEAFF.

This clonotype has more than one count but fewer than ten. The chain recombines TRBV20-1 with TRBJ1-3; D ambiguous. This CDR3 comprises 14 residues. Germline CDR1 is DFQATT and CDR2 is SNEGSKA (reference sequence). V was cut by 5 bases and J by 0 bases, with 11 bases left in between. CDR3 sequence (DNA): TGCAGTGCTGAGGACCTGAGCTCTGGAAACACCATATATTTT. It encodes CSAEDLSSGNTIYF.

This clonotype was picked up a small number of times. CDR3 protein: CASSSRVPLDTQYF. The CDR3 DNA follows: TGTGCCAGCAGCTCCCGGGTGCCGTTAGATACGCAGTATTTT. The chain combines TRBV13 with TRBJ2-3, with D unclear. Deletions cut 4 bases from V and 5 bases from J, with 13 bases between. From germline, CDR1 is PRHDT and CDR2 FYEKMQ (reference sequence). CDR3 length equals 14 residues.

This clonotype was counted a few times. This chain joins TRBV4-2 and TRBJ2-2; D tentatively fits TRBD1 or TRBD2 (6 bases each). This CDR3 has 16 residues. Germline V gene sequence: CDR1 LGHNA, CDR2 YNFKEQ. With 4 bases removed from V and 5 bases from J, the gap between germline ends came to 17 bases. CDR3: CASSPPSRGGTGELFF. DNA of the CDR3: TGTGCCAGCAGCCCGCCGAGCAGGGGAGGAACCGGGGAGCTGTTTTTT.

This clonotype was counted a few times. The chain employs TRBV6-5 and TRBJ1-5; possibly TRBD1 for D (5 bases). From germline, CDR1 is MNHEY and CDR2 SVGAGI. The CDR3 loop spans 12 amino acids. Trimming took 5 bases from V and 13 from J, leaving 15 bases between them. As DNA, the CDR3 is TGTGCCAGCAGTACCGGGACCGCCATTCAGCATTTT. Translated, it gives CASSTGTAIQHF.

DNA of the CDR3: TGCAGCGGAGGGAGAAACACTGAAGCTTTCTTT. It codes for CSGGRNTEAFF. The chain carries TRBV29-1 and TRBJ1-1; D is unresolved. The CDR3 contains 11 residues. Germline loops: CDR1 SQVTM, CDR2 ANQGSEA. Trimming took off 7 bases at V and 2 bases at J, with 8 bases between the two ends.

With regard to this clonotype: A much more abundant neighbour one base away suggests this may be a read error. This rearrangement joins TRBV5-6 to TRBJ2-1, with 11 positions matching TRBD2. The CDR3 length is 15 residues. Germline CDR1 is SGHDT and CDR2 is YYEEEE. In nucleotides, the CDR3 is TGTGCCAGCAGCTTGGTCCTAGCGGGGGGAAATGAGCAGTTATTC. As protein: CASSLVLAGGNEQLF.

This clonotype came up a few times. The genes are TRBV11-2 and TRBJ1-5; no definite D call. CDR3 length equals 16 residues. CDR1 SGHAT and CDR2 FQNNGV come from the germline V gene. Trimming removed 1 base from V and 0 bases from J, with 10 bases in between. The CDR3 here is CASSLVSAISNQPQHF. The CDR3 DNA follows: TGTGCCAGCAGCTTAGTTTCCGCGATTAGCAATCAGCCCCAGCATTTT.

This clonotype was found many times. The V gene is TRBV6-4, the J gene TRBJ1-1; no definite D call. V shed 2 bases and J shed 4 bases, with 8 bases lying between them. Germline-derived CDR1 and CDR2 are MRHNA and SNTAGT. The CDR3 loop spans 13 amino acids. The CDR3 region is CASSDVVGTEAFF. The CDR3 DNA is TGTGCCAGCAGTGACGTCGTGGGCACTGAAGCTTTCTTT.

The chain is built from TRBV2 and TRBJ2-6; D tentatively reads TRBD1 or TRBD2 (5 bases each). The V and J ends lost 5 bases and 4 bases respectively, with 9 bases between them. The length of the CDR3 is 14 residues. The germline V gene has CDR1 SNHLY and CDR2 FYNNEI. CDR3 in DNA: TGTGCCAGCAGTAAAGGGGACGGGGCCAACGTCCTGACTTTC. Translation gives CASSKGDGANVLTF. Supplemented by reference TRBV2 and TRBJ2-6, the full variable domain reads EPEVTQTPSHQVTQMGQEVILRCVPISNHLYFYWYRQILGQKVEFLVSFYNNEISEKSEIFDDQFSVERPDGSNFTLKIRSTKLEDSAMYFCASSKGDGANVLTFGAGSRLTVL.

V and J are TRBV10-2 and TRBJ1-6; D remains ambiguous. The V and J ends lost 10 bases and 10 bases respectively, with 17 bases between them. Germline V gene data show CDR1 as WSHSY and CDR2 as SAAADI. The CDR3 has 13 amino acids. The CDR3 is CATFGGRYSPLHF. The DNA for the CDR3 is TGCGCCACCTTCGGCGGGCGGTACTCACCCCTCCACTTT.

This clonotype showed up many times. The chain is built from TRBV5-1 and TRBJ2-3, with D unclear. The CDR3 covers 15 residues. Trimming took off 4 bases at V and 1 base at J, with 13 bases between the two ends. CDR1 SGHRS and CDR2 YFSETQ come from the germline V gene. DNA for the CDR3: TGCGCCAGCAGCCGAGACACCGTCGGCACAGATACGCAGTATTTT. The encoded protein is CASSRDTVGTDTQYF.

The CDR3 sequence: CASSRSGLAQYF. The CDR3 nucleotides are TGTGCCAGCAGTCGGTCAGGCCTAGCGCAGTATTTT. V gene TRBV6-2 or TRBV6-3 combines with J gene TRBJ2-3, with unresolved D. The ends were cut back, 5 bases at V and 10 bases at J, with 13 bases in the middle. CDR3 length: 12 amino acids. CDR1 is MNHEY and CDR2 is SVGEGT in the germline V gene.

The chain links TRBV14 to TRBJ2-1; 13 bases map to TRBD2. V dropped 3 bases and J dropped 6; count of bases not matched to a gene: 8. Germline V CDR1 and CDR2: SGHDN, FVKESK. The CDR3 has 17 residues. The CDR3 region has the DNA TGTGCCAGCAGCCATCCGGGACTAGCGGGAAGGCGCAATGAGCAGTTCTTC. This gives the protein CASSHPGLAGRRNEQFF.